These 20 T cell receptor beta chains share one sample of origin, sequenced in a study of blood T cells in healthy people across ages. Through a sample-barcoded 5' primer and a J-beta primer mix, a second PCR was run for roughly 7 to 12 cycles. Each CDR3 protein is one row after TCRdb ran MiXCR on the 5' RACE reads. The data contain 1.5 million to 2 million distinct CDR3 sequences, roughly 43% of them seen just once; the ten biggest clones take up approximately 22%. Source material: blood. The receptor set was obtained from a human donor in good health.

The V gene is TRBV21-1, the J gene TRBJ1-5; the D call TRBD1 from the table was never checked on the DNA. TRBV21-1 represents a pseudogene. CDR3 size: 20 residues. The CDR3 protein is CASSKVDARSGQENNQPQHF. CDR3 sequence (DNA): TGTGCCAGCAGCAAAGTTGATGCTAGATCGGGACAGGAGAACAATCAGCCCCAGCATTTT.

The chain is built from TRBV11-2 and TRBJ1-1; 7 positions match TRBD1. V trimming: 5 bases; J trimming: 7 bases; junction bases outside the gene matches: 19. This CDR3 contains 17 residues. Germline V gene sequence: CDR1 SGHAT, CDR2 FQNNGV. CDR3 in DNA: TGTGCCAGCAGCCTTCTCCCAAAGGACAGGCGAGAGGATGAAGCTTTCTTT. Residues: CASSLLPKDRREDEAFF.

V is TRBV15 and J is TRBJ1-2; D not certain. Germline V gene lookup returns CDR1 LNHNV and CDR2 YYDKDF (reference sequence). The V end lost 1 base, the J end lost 7 bases, and 16 bases lay between the germline ends. This CDR3 region has 15 residues. The CDR3 sequence: CATSRAGPYYGGYTF. The CDR3 coding sequence is TGTGCCACCAGCAGAGCTGGGCCCTACTACGGTGGCTACACCTTC. Full variable domain (rest looked up from reference TRBV15 and TRBJ1-2): DAMVIQNPRYQVTQFGKPVTLSCSQTLNHNVMYWYQQKSSQAPKLLFHYYDKDFNNEADTPDNFQSRRPNTSFCFLDIRSPGLGDTAMYLCATSRAGPYYGGYTFGSGTRLTVV.

The chain joins TRBV3-1 to TRBJ2-3, with 7 bases matching TRBD1. After removal of 3 bases from V and 3 bases from J, the junction contained 12 bases not matched to a gene. The germline V gene has CDR1 LGHDT and CDR2 YNNKEL (reference sequence). This CDR3 region has 17 residues. In DNA form, the CDR3 reads TGTGCCAGCAGCCATGACAAAGGGGGCTGGAGAACAGATACGCAGTATTTT. This sequence encodes CASSHDKGGWRTDTQYF.

The genes are TRBV5-1 and TRBJ1-2; TRBD1 matches 11 bases. J was trimmed by 7 bases and V by 4 bases; bases with no gene match: 12. Germline V gene lookup returns CDR1 SGHRS and CDR2 YFSETQ. This CDR3 contains 16 residues. CDR3 bases: TGCGCCAGCAGCACCGGGACAGGGGGAACCAATCGTGGCTACACCTTC. As protein: CASSTGTGGTNRGYTF.

This clonotype was detected only once. The chain is built from TRBV7-3 and TRBJ1-2, with TRBD1 as a possible D gene (5 bases). The V end lost 2 bases, the J end lost 3 bases, and 10 bases lay between the germline ends. In germline, CDR1 is SGHTA, CDR2 FQGTGA. The CDR3 has 14 residues. CDR3 sequence reads: CASSLQGEDYGYTF. DNA for the CDR3: TGTGCCAGCAGCTTACAGGGAGAGGACTATGGCTACACCTTC.

This clonotype showed up many times. The CDR3 DNA is TGTGCCAGCAGTTACGGGGGTCTTAATGGCTACACCTTC. Encoded protein: CASSYGGLNGYTF. V and J are TRBV6-2 or TRBV6-3 and TRBJ1-2; D perhaps matches TRBD1 (5 bases). CDR1 is MNHEY and CDR2 is SVGEGT in the germline V gene. Trimming cost V 2 bases and J 6 bases, with 10 bases left between them. The CDR3 runs 13 residues.

This sequence joins TRBV5-1 and TRBJ2-3; tentatively, D is TRBD2 (7 bases). Germline V gene lookup returns CDR1 SGHRS and CDR2 YFSETQ. Trimming shortened V by 0 bases and J by 3 bases, and 20 bases separated the two germline ends. This CDR3 is built from 18 residues. CDR3 nucleotide sequence: TGCGCCAGCAGCTTGGCCGTAGGGGGGGGTGCACGGACAGATACGCAGTATTTT. This encodes CASSLAVGGGARTDTQYF.

The V and J genes are TRBV27 and TRBJ2-1; 7 bases are shared with TRBD2. Losses at the gene ends were 7 bases for V and 0 bases for J; bases not matched to a gene: 12. The CDR3 sequence is 17 residues long. Germline V gene lookup returns CDR1 MNHEY and CDR2 SMNVEV (reference sequence). The chain's CDR3 is CASNGGRAVSSYNEQFF. The CDR3 bases are TGTGCCAGCAACGGGGGGAGAGCGGTGAGCTCCTACAATGAGCAGTTCTTC.

The chain couples TRBV5-1 to TRBJ2-2; 13 bases are shared with TRBD2. This CDR3 comprises 18 residues. Germline assignment: CDR1 SGHRS and CDR2 YFSETQ. The trim removed 3 bases at V and 1 base at J, leaving 6 bases unmatched. Here the CDR3 DNA reads TGCGCCAGCAGCTCAGGACTAGCGGGGGCCTTGAACACCGGGGAGCTGTTTTTT. Encoded protein: CASSSGLAGALNTGELFF.

J is TRBJ1-4 and V is TRBV20-1; maybe TRBD1 (6 bases). V dropped 0 bases and J dropped 8 bases, with 19 bases sitting between them. The CDR3 sequence is 16 residues long. CDR1 is DFQATT and CDR2 is SNEGSKA in the germline V gene (reference sequence). The CDR3 loop is CSARDRRGGLREKLFF. In DNA form, the CDR3 reads TGCAGTGCTAGAGATCGCAGGGGTGGACTTAGGGAAAAACTGTTTTTT.

CDR3 sequence: CASSLWHSSYEQYF. The CDR3 nucleotides read TGTGCCAGCAGTTTATGGCATTCTTCCTACGAGCAGTACTTC. The chain recombines TRBV28 with TRBJ2-7; D not resolved. The CDR3 covers 14 residues. V lost 0 bases to trimming and J lost 1 base, with 7 bases between them. Germline CDR1 and CDR2: MDHEN and SYDVKM.

The V gene is TRBV29-1, the J gene TRBJ2-4; D might be TRBD1 (6 bases). V was pared by 6 bases and J by 13 bases, with 28 bases between. CDR3 length: 15 amino acids. Germline values: CDR1 SQVTM, CDR2 ANQGSEA. CDR3: CSVRPQGKFGNEQYF. CDR3 bases: TGCAGCGTGCGACCCCAGGGGAAATTCGGCAATGAGCAGTACTTC.

This clonotype was seen many times. V usage is TRBV29-1 and J usage is TRBJ2-7; D gene ambiguous. The length of the CDR3 is 11 residues. With 6 bases removed from V and 2 bases from J, the gap between germline ends came to 8 bases. CDR1 is SQVTM and CDR2 is ANQGSEA in the germline V gene. The CDR3 loop is CSVLITYEQYF. The CDR3 nucleotides read TGCAGCGTCTTAATAACCTACGAGCAGTACTTC.

The gene calls are TRBV12-3 or TRBV12-4 and TRBJ1-6; D is uncertain. This CDR3 spans 14 amino acids. The germline V and J ends were trimmed by 0 bases and 14 bases, with 14 bases remaining between them. CDR3 nucleotides: TGTGCCAGCAGTTTAGCGCGATGGGGTCTGGCCCTCCACTTT. Protein: CASSLARWGLALHF.

V and J are TRBV6-5 and TRBJ1-1, with 9 bases fitting TRBD1. The CDR3 covers 15 residues. Germline V gives CDR1 MNHEY, CDR2 SVGAGI. V dropped 7 bases and J dropped 3; count of bases not matched to a gene: 9. In DNA form, the CDR3 reads TGTGCCAGCACCGGACAGGGGCTTCCCCACACTGAAGCTTTCTTT. Encoded protein: CASTGQGLPHTEAFF.

The chain combines TRBV6-2 or TRBV6-3 with TRBJ1-1; D is undetermined. This CDR3 has 15 amino acids. Between the trimmed V and J ends, which lost 6 bases and 0 bases, there was a span of 14 bases. From germline, CDR1 is MNHEY and CDR2 SVGEGT. The CDR3 coding sequence is TGTGCCAGCAGCTACAAGTACTACGTGAACACTGAAGCTTTCTTT. This codes for CASSYKYYVNTEAFF.

CDR3 DNA: TGTGCCAGTGCGGGCGCCCTCTCTGGGGCCAACGTCCTGACTTTC. Amino acids: CASAGALSGANVLTF. The chain couples TRBV2 to TRBJ2-6; possible D gene TRBD2, 5 bases. The V end lost 9 bases, the J end lost 0 bases, and 12 bases lay between the germline ends. Germline V gives CDR1 SNHLY, CDR2 FYNNEI. The CDR3 consists of 15 residues. The full variable domain, its missing parts supplied by reference TRBV2 and TRBJ2-6, is EPEVTQTPSHQVTQMGQEVILRCVPISNHLYFYWYRQILGQKVEFLVSFYNNEISEKSEIFDDQFSVERPDGSNFTLKIRSTKLEDSAMYFCASAGALSGANVLTFGAGSRLTVL.

The CDR3 nucleotides are TGTGCCACCAGTGATTTGGGGGCCGCAGATACGCAGTATTTT. Its protein is CATSDLGAADTQYF. The V and J genes are TRBV24-1 and TRBJ2-3; a possible D gene is TRBD1 (5 bases). Trimming shortened V by 0 bases and J by 4 bases, and 7 bases separated the two germline ends. This CDR3 has 14 residues. Per the germline V gene, CDR1 is KGHDR and CDR2 is SFDVKD.

This clonotype was counted between two and nine times. J is TRBJ2-1 and V is TRBV7-2; TRBD1 might be the D (6 bases). Trimming took 5 bases from V and 15 from J, leaving 17 bases between them. The CDR3 loop spans 12 amino acids. Germline assignment: CDR1 SGHTA and CDR2 FQGNSA. The CDR3 here is CASSKQGAPGFF. The DNA for the CDR3 is TGTGCCAGCAGCAAACAGGGCGCTCCGGGGTTCTTC.